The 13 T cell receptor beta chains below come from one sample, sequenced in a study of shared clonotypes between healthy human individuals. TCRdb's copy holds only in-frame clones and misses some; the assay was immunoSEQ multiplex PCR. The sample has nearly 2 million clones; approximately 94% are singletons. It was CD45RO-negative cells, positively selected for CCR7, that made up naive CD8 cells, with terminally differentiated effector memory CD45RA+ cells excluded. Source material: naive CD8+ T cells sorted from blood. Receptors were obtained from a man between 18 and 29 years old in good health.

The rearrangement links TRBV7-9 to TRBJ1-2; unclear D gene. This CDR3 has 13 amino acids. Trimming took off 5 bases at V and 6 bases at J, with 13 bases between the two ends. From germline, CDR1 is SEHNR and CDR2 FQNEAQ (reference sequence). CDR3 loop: CASSANPAHGYTF. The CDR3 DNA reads TGTGCCAGCAGCGCCAACCCGGCGCATGGCTACACCTTC. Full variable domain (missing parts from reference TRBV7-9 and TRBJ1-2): DTGVSQNPRHKITKRGQNVTFRCDPISEHNRLYWYRQTLGQGPEFLTYFQNEAQLEKSRLLSDRFSAERPKGSFSTLEIQRTEQGDSAMYLCASSANPAHGYTFGSGTRLTVV.

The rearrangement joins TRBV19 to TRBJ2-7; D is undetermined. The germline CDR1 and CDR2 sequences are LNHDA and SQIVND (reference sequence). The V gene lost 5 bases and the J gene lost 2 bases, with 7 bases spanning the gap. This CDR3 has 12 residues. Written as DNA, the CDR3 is TGTGCCAGTAGTCCAGATACCTACGAGCAGTACTTC. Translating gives CASSPDTYEQYF. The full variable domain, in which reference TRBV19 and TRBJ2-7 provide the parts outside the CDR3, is DGGITQSPKYLFRKEGQNVTLSCEQNLNHDAMYWYRQDPGQGLRLIYYSQIVNDFQKGDIAEGYSVSREKKESFPLTVTSAQKNPTAFYLCASSPDTYEQYFGPGTRLTVT.

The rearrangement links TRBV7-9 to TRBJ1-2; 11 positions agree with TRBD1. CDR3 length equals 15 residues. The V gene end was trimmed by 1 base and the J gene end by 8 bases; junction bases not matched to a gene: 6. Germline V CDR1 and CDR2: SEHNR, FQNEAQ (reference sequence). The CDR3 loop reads CASSLDPGQGEGYTF. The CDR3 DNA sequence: TGTGCCAGCAGCTTAGACCCGGGACAGGGGGAAGGCTACACCTTC.

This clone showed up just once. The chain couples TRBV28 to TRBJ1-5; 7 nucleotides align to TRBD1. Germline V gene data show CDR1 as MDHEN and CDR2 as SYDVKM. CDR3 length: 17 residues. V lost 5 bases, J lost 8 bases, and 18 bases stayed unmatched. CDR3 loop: CASSLFLVLAGGEPQHF. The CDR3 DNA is TGTGCCAGCAGTCTTTTCCTGGTCTTGGCAGGGGGAGAGCCCCAGCATTTT.

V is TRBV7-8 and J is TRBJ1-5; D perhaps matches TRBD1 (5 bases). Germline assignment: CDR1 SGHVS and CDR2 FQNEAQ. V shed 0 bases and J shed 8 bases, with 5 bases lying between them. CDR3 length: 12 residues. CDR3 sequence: CASSLAGEPQHF. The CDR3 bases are TGTGCCAGCAGCTTAGCAGGGGAGCCCCAGCATTTT.

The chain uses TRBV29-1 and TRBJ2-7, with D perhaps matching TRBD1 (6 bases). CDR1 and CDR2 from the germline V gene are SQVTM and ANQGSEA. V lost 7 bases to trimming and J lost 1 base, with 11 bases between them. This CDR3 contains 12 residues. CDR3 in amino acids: CSATGTSYEQYF. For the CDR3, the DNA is TGCAGCGCAACCGGGACATCCTACGAGCAGTACTTC.

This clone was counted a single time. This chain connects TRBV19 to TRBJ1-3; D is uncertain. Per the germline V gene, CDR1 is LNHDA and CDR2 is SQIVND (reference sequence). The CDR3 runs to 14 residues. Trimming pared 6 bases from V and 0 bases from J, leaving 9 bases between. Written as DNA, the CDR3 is TGTGCCAGTAGACAATTTAGCTCTGGAAACACCATATATTTT. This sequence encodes CASRQFSSGNTIYF. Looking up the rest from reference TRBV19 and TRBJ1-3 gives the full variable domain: DGGITQSPKYLFRKEGQNVTLSCEQNLNHDAMYWYRQDPGQGLRLIYYSQIVNDFQKGDIAEGYSVSREKKESFPLTVTSAQKNPTAFYLCASRQFSSGNTIYFGEGSWLTVV.

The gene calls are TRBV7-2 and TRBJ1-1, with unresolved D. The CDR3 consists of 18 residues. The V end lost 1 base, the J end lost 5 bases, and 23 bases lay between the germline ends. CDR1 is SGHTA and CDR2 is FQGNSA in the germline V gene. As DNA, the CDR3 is TGTGCCAGCAGCTTAGGTTTCTCCCTCCTCAGCGGGAGTACTGAAGCTTTCTTT. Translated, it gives CASSLGFSLLSGSTEAFF.

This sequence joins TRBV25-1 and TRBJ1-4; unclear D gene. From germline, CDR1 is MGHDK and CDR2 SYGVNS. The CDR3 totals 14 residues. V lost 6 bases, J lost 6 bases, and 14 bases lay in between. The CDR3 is CASRQHGRDEKLFF. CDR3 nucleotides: TGTGCCAGCAGACAACATGGGCGGGATGAAAAACTGTTTTTT.

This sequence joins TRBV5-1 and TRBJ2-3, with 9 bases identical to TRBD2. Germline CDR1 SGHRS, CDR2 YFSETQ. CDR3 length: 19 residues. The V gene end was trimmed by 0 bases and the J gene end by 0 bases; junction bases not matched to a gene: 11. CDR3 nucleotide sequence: TGCGCCAGCAGCTTGGCGGCCAGCGGGGGGTTTACTAGCACAGATACGCAGTATTTT. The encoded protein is CASSLAASGGFTSTDTQYF.

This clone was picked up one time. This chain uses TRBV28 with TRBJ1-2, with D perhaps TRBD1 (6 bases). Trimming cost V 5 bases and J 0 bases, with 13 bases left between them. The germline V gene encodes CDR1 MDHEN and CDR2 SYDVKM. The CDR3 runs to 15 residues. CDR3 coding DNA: TGTGCCAGCAGTCTACAGGGCGAATCTAACTATGGCTACACCTTC. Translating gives CASSLQGESNYGYTF.

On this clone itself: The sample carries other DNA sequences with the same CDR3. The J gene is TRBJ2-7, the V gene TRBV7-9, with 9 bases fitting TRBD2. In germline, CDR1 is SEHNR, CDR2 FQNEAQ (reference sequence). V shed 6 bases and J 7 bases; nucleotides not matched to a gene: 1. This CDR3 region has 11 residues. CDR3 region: CASSLAGEQYF. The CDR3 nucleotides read TGTGCCAGCAGTCTAGCGGGGGAGCAGTACTTC.

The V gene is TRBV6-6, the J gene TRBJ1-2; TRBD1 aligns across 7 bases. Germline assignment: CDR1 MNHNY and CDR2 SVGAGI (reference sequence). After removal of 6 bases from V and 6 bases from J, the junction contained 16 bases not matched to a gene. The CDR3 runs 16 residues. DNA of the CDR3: TGTGCCAGCAGCCTATCCCGGGACAGTAGGCCCGATGGCTACACCTTC. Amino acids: CASSLSRDSRPDGYTF.